A selection of T cell receptor beta chains follows, all from one sample in a study of blood T cell repertoires in COVID-19. Method: immunoSEQ multiplex PCR; TCRdb's copy keeps in-frame clones and lacks some. The table records some 230,000 clones, approximately 84% of them present only once. The material sequenced was PBMCs or T cells enriched from blood (not recorded which). The receptors here all came from a man in his forties who had recovered from COVID-19. The CDR3 runs from the conserved cysteine through the conserved F or W. D genes are given only for firm matches. Expanded clones get a size class; other rows say once, few or many, or leave the size out.

TRBV29-1	TRBJ1-2	.	.	CSVEEGAGYTF	TGCAGCGTTGAAGAGGGGGCTGGCTACACCTTC
TRBV7-9	TRBJ2-2	.	.	CASSYQRDTGELFF	TGTGCCAGCAGCTACCAACGGGATACCGGGGAGCTGTTTTTT
TRBV6-5	TRBJ1-5	TRBD1	few	CASNDRGSNQPQHF	TGTGCCAGCAACGACAGGGGAAGCAATCAGCCCCAGCATTTT
TRBV6-5	TRBJ1-2	TRBD1	.	CASSYRGQKSGYTF	TGTGCCAGCAGTTACCGGGGACAGAAGAGTGGCTACACCTTC
TRBV5-1	TRBJ2-2	.	.	CASSLADTNTGELFF	TGCGCCAGCAGCTTGGCGGACACTAACACCGGGGAGCTGTTTTTT
TRBV28	TRBJ2-2	.	.	CASSSVAGELFF	TGTGCCAGCAGTTCCGTCGCCGGGGAGCTGTTTTTT
TRBV6-5	TRBJ2-3	.	.	CASSYSAGASTDTQYF	TGTGCCAGCAGTTACTCGGCGGGGGCTAGCACAGATACGCAGTATTTT
TRBV18	TRBJ1-1	TRBD1	few	CASSPVTGDTEAFF	TGTGCCAGCTCACCAGTGACAGGGGACACTGAAGCTTTCTTT
TRBV7-2	TRBJ2-7	.	.	CASSLDGADSYEQYF	TGTGCCAGCAGCTTAGATGGGGCCGACTCCTACGAGCAGTACTTC
TRBV4-2	TRBJ2-5	TRBD2	once	CASSQPHASGGLRTQYF	TGTGCCAGCAGCCAACCGCACGCTAGCGGGGGTTTGAGGACCCAGTACTTC
TRBV5-5	TRBJ2-3	.	.	CASSLLPVGTDTQYF	TGTGCCAGCAGCTTGTTGCCGGTCGGCACAGATACGCAGTATTTT
TRBV11-2	TRBJ2-7	.	.	CASSFPGQGSYEQYF	TGTGCCAGCAGCTTCCCGGGCCAGGGGTCCTACGAGCAGTACTTC
TRBV7-3	TRBJ2-6	.	.	CASSLSSSGANVLTF	TGTGCCAGCAGCTTATCCAGCTCTGGGGCCAACGTCCTGACTTTC
TRBV30	TRBJ1-1	TRBD1	.	CALGGQVNTEAFF	TGTGCCCTGGGAGGACAGGTGAACACTGAAGCTTTCTTT
TRBV13	TRBJ2-7	.	.	CASGLSGYEQYF	TGTGCCAGCGGTCTTTCAGGGTACGAGCAGTACTTC
TRBV3-1/TRBV3-2	TRBJ1-4	.	.	CASTPGPTEKLFF	TGTGCCAGCACCCCTGGGCCCACTGAAAAACTGTTTTTT
TRBV18	TRBJ2-2	.	.	CASSPQTTGGELFF	TGTGCCAGCTCACCGCAGACAACAGGCGGGGAGCTGTTTTTT
TRBV30	TRBJ1-4	.	.	CAWSGGVNEKLFF	TGTGCCTGGAGTGGGGGGGTTAATGAAAAACTGTTTTTT
TRBV6-5	TRBJ2-6	TRBD1	once	CASSLGTAGANVLTF	TGTGCCAGCAGCCTCGGGACAGCCGGGGCCAACGTCCTGACTTTC
TRBV7-3	TRBJ1-1	TRBD1	.	CASSADRVTEAFF	TGTGCCAGCAGCGCCGACAGGGTAACTGAAGCTTTCTTT
TRBV7-2	TRBJ2-7	TRBD2	.	CASSLGLAGAGEQYF	TGTGCCAGCAGCTTGGGACTAGCGGGGGCGGGGGAGCAGTACTTC
TRBV2	TRBJ2-2	TRBD1	.	CASIIGQGIGELFF	TGTGCCAGCATAATAGGACAGGGGATCGGGGAGCTGTTTTTT
TRBV10-3	TRBJ2-1	.	.	CAISEQIGSYNEQFF	TGTGCCATCAGTGAGCAGATTGGCTCCTACAATGAGCAGTTCTTC
TRBV28	TRBJ1-6	.	.	CASDTGGSATNSPLHF	TGTGCCAGCGATACGGGGGGCTCGGCCACAAATTCACCCCTCCACTTT
TRBV11-2	TRBJ1-5	TRBD1	.	CASSPTGQGDQPQHF	TGTGCCAGCAGCCCGACGGGACAGGGGGATCAGCCCCAGCATTTT
TRBV5-6	TRBJ1-2	.	.	CASSPLGTRNYGYTF	TGTGCCAGCAGCCCACTCGGGACAAGGAACTATGGCTACACCTTC